The 22 T cell receptor beta chains presented below share a single source sample, sequenced in a study of beta chain features in type 1 diabetes. Study results and limitations: Significant though moderate, a shortening of TCRB CDR3s appeared in all four CD4+ subsets of Type 1 diabetes patients.

These receptors are not linked to any known antigen. Every bit of the isolated RNA underwent reverse transcription, so sequencing read expressed TCRB transcripts. TCRdb keeps only in-frame clones here, not all; method: immunoSEQ multiplex PCR. The sample carries 240,000 or so clones, roughly 22% recorded once. Input material: naive CD4+ T cells from blood. These receptors were obtained from a woman between 40 and 55 years old with type 1 diabetes.

The gene calls are TRBV11-1 and TRBJ1-3; D unresolved. CDR1 and CDR2 from the germline V gene are SGHAT and FQDESV (reference sequence). V shed 5 bases and J shed 8 bases, with 13 bases lying between them. The CDR3 contains 13 residues. The CDR3 DNA is TGTGCCAGCAGCCGTGGGTCCGGAGACACCATATATTTT. Protein product: CASSRGSGDTIYF.

The chain uses TRBV4-2 and TRBJ2-7; the match to TRBD2 covers 8 bases. The CDR3 extends over 14 amino acids. Germline CDR1 reads LGHNA; CDR2 reads YNFKEQ. The ends lost 3 bases at V and 5 bases at J; junction bases unmatched: 6. The CDR3 sequence is CASSQERETHEQYF. CDR3 bases: TGTGCCAGCAGCCAGGAGCGGGAGACCCACGAGCAGTACTTC.

V is TRBV18 and J is TRBJ1-5, with D perhaps matching TRBD1 (6 bases). CDR1 and CDR2 (germline): KGHSH, LQKENI. Between the trimmed V and J ends, which lost 3 bases and 3 bases, there was a span of 12 bases. This CDR3 contains 15 residues. The CDR3 DNA sequence: TGTGCCAGCTCACCCGGGACACCTCACAATCAGCCCCAGCATTTT. Protein product: CASSPGTPHNQPQHF.

V usage is TRBV4-1 and J usage is TRBJ1-1; maybe TRBD1 (5 bases). V lost 0 bases and J lost 4, with 6 bases in between. The CDR3 consists of 13 residues. Germline CDR1 and CDR2: MGHRA and YSYEKL. Here the CDR3 DNA reads TGCGCCAGCAGCCAAGATAGGGGCACTGAAGCTTTCTTT. It specifies CASSQDRGTEAFF.

The rearrangement uses TRBV28 and TRBJ1-5, with no clear D. The germline CDR1 and CDR2 sequences are MDHEN and SYDVKM. Deletions cut 2 bases from V and 7 bases from J, with 3 bases between. This CDR3 spans 11 amino acids. For the CDR3, the DNA is TGTGCCAGCAGTTTACGGCAGCCCCAGCATTTT. Encoded protein: CASSLRQPQHF.

DNA for the CDR3: TGTGCCAGTAATAGTCGGGACAGCTACAATCAGCCCCAGCATTTT. It yields the protein CASNSRDSYNQPQHF. The chain is built from TRBV19 and TRBJ1-5, with 7 nucleotides matching TRBD1. This CDR3 region has 15 residues. Germline lookup yields CDR1 LNHDA and CDR2 SQIVND (reference sequence). Germline trimming cut 7 bases from V and 3 bases from J; bases unmatched to any gene: 9.

The chain joins TRBV30 to TRBJ1-4; 7 bases match TRBD1. The CDR3 sequence is 13 residues long. Germline lookup yields CDR1 GTSNPN and CDR2 SVGIG (reference sequence). Trimming cost V 2 bases and J 8 bases; bases outside gene matches: 5. The CDR3 sequence is CAWSTQGYEKLFF. CDR3 DNA sequence: TGTGCCTGGAGTACACAGGGGTACGAAAAACTGTTTTTT.

The J gene is TRBJ1-1, the V gene TRBV4-3; no clear D. Deletions cut 1 base from V and 0 bases from J, with 12 bases between. The CDR3 length is 16 residues. Germline values: CDR1 LGHNA, CDR2 YSLEER. This chain's CDR3 is CASSQGTAILNTEAFF. The CDR3 DNA sequence: TGCGCCAGCAGCCAAGGGACTGCGATTTTGAACACTGAAGCTTTCTTT.

This clone was recorded a few times. The chain carries TRBV29-1 and TRBJ2-1; D might be TRBD2 (5 bases). The CDR3 consists of 14 residues. Per germline, CDR1 SQVTM and CDR2 ANQGSEA. V was clipped by 4 bases and J by 4 bases, with 14 bases between them. CDR3 residues: CSVGATGDYNEQFF. The CDR3, as DNA: TGCAGCGTTGGAGCAACCGGGGATTACAATGAGCAGTTCTTC.

The chain recombines TRBV9 with TRBJ2-7, with a tentative D call TRBD1 (6 bases). This CDR3 has 14 amino acids. The germline CDR1 and CDR2 sequences are SGDLS and YYNGEE. Trimming removed 4 bases from V and 5 bases from J, with 16 bases in between. This chain's CDR3 is CASSPRGGSDEQYF. CDR3 nucleotide sequence: TGTGCCAGCAGCCCCCGAGGGGGAAGTGACGAGCAGTACTTC.

The chain is built from TRBV11-2 and TRBJ1-1; D perhaps matches TRBD1 (5 bases). V was cut by 3 bases and J by 11 bases, with 10 bases left in between. This CDR3 comprises 11 residues. Germline V gene data show CDR1 as SGHAT and CDR2 as FQNNGV. CDR3 protein: CASSFGGDAFF. The CDR3 DNA is TGTGCCAGCAGCTTCGGCGGGGACGCTTTCTTT.

This clone has a handful of counts. The chain carries TRBV7-9 and TRBJ1-1; tentatively, D is TRBD1 (5 bases). This CDR3 contains 15 residues. Per the germline V gene, CDR1 is SEHNR and CDR2 is FQNEAQ (reference sequence). V was pared by 1 base and J by 7 bases, with 16 bases between. Written as DNA, the CDR3 is TGTGCCAGCAGCTTAGGGGGCGCCTTTTTGAGTGAAGCTTTCTTT. Amino acids: CASSLGGAFLSEAFF.

The genes are TRBV5-1 and TRBJ2-7; 7 bases map to TRBD1. Germline lookup yields CDR1 SGHRS and CDR2 YFSETQ. The CDR3 covers 14 residues. J gave up 6 bases and V 0 bases, and 6 bases lay outside the gene matches. CDR3 residues: CASSLARAGGEQYF. Here the CDR3 DNA reads TGCGCCAGCAGCTTGGCCCGAGCAGGGGGCGAGCAGTACTTC.

This chain uses TRBV30 with TRBJ2-3; 7 positions agree with TRBD2. Germline lookup yields CDR1 GTSNPN and CDR2 SVGIG (reference sequence). The CDR3 contains 17 residues. J lost 5 bases, V lost 2 bases, and 16 bases had no gene match. The CDR3 protein is CAWSFTPPLAVGDTQYF. In DNA form, the CDR3 reads TGTGCCTGGAGTTTTACGCCGCCCCTAGCGGTGGGAGATACGCAGTATTTT. Filled out from reference TRBV30 and TRBJ2-3, the complete variable domain reads SQTIHQWPATLVQPVGSPLSLECTVEGTSNPNLYWYRQAAGRGLQLLFYSVGIGQISSEVPQNLSASRPQDRQFILSSKKLLLSDSGFYLCAWSFTPPLAVGDTQYFGPGTRLTVL.

This chain connects TRBV5-1 to TRBJ1-6, with D unclear. Germline assignment: CDR1 SGHRS and CDR2 YFSETQ. The CDR3 contains 14 residues. V was shortened by 0 bases and J by 6 bases, with 7 bases between the two germline ends. The CDR3 DNA reads TGCGCCAGCAGCTTGGCTACGAGTAATTCACCCCTCCACTTT. Protein: CASSLATSNSPLHF.

This clone was seen only a few times. This sequence joins TRBV20-1 and TRBJ2-1, with a tentative D call TRBD2 (7 bases). V was shortened by 6 bases and J by 15 bases, with 18 bases between the two germline ends. Germline CDR1 DFQATT, CDR2 SNEGSKA (reference sequence). The CDR3 sequence is 11 residues long. The CDR3 here is CSAPTGGPGFF. The CDR3 nucleotides are TGCAGTGCCCCGACCGGGGGGCCGGGGTTCTTC.

This clone was detected a few times. The V call is TRBV4-3, the J call TRBJ1-1; D is ambiguous. Trimming cost V 4 bases and J 5 bases, with 14 bases left between them. Germline CDR1 is LGHNA and CDR2 is YSLEER. The CDR3 totals 14 residues. The CDR3: CASSLSSRVTEAFF. The CDR3 DNA reads as TGCGCCAGCAGCCTTTCCTCGAGGGTTACTGAAGCTTTCTTT.

This clone was seen a few times. The chain joins TRBV10-3 to TRBJ2-5; TRBD2 aligns across 9 bases. CDR1 is ENHRY and CDR2 is SYGVKD in the germline V gene. The CDR3 length is 14 residues. V shed 4 bases, J shed 4 bases, and the junction held 4 bases outside the gene matches. The CDR3 sequence: CAISVAGEGETQYF. The CDR3 DNA sequence: TGTGCCATCAGTGTAGCGGGAGAAGGAGAGACCCAGTACTTC.

This clone was seen more than once but under ten times. The rearrangement uses TRBV4-1 and TRBJ2-1, with 11 nucleotides matching TRBD2. Losses at the gene ends were 3 bases for V and 3 bases for J; bases not matched to a gene: 7. The CDR3 is made up of 17 amino acids. The germline CDR1 and CDR2 sequences are MGHRA and YSYEKL. CDR3 sequence: CASSHPTSGVLYNEQFF. CDR3 in DNA: TGCGCCAGCAGCCATCCGACTAGCGGGGTTCTCTACAATGAGCAGTTCTTC.

V is TRBV5-4 and J is TRBJ2-1; 8 bases agree with TRBD2. Germline-derived CDR1 and CDR2 are SGHNT and YYREEE (reference sequence). With V trimmed by 0 bases and J by 9 bases, 8 bases remained unmatched. The CDR3 extends over 15 amino acids. The DNA for the CDR3 is TGTGCCAGCAGCTTGGCGGGGGGGTTAGTAGGTGAGCAGTTCTTC. This gives the protein CASSLAGGLVGEQFF.

The chain uses TRBV5-4 and TRBJ2-7; D may be TRBD1 (6 bases). The V end lost 1 base, the J end lost 5 bases, and 16 bases lay between the germline ends. CDR3 length: 15 amino acids. From germline, CDR1 is SGHNT and CDR2 YYREEE (reference sequence). CDR3 amino acids: CASSLQGSYKDEQYF. The CDR3 region has the DNA TGTGCCAGCAGCTTGCAGGGGAGTTACAAGGACGAGCAGTACTTC.

This chain links TRBV30 with TRBJ1-1; 7 bases are a match to TRBD1. Trimming cost V 1 base and J 4 bases; bases outside gene matches: 9. Germline CDR1 is GTSNPN and CDR2 is SVGIG (reference sequence). The CDR3 is 15 residues long. CDR3 region: CAWSALDRDGTEAFF. The CDR3 region has the DNA TGTGCCTGGAGTGCCCTTGACAGGGATGGCACTGAAGCTTTCTTT.